The 17 T cell receptor beta chains in this list originate from one sample, sequenced in a study of T cell responses to AZD1222 COVID-19 vaccine. Sequencing used immunoSEQ multiplex PCR; TCRdb keeps in-frame clones, though not all of them. This table holds over 75,000 clones, roughly nine tenths found once. The sequenced sample was peripheral blood, obtained on day 0 of AZD1222 vaccination. These receptors originate from an adult in good health.

J is TRBJ1-5 and V is TRBV6-5, with 8 bases lining up with TRBD1. The CDR3 covers 15 residues. J lost 6 bases, V lost 8 bases, and 12 bases had no gene match. In germline, CDR1 is MNHEY, CDR2 SVGAGI. The CDR3 here is CASSGRQGPGQPQHF. The CDR3 DNA reads as TGTGCCAGCTCGGGGAGACAGGGGCCTGGTCAGCCCCAGCATTTT.

V gene TRBV5-1 combines with J gene TRBJ2-7; 11 nucleotides align to TRBD1. V shed 0 bases, J shed 5 bases, and the junction held 4 bases outside the gene matches. Germline CDR1 is SGHRS and CDR2 is YFSETQ. The CDR3 extends over 15 amino acids. The CDR3 nucleotides are TGCGCCAGCAGCTTGGGGGACAGGGGGGTCCACGAGCAGTACTTC. As protein: CASSLGDRGVHEQYF.

The J gene is TRBJ2-2, the V gene TRBV9, with TRBD1 matching over 9 bases. CDR3 length equals 16 residues. The V gene's germline CDR1 is SGDLS and CDR2 YYNGEE. The trim removed 0 bases at V and 7 bases at J, leaving 7 bases unmatched. Here the CDR3 reads CASSVARDRVGGELFF. CDR3 nucleotides: TGTGCCAGCAGCGTAGCTAGGGACAGGGTTGGCGGGGAGCTGTTTTTT.

The V gene is TRBV28, the J gene TRBJ1-3; D unresolved. Trimming removed 5 bases from V and 0 bases from J, with 11 bases in between. Germline-derived CDR1 and CDR2 are MDHEN and SYDVKM. This CDR3 comprises 15 residues. CDR3 region: CASSPDIPSGNTIYF. The CDR3 DNA is TGTGCCAGCAGTCCCGACATACCCTCTGGAAACACCATATATTTT.

V usage is TRBV7-8 and J usage is TRBJ1-5; D is unclear. The length of the CDR3 is 16 residues. V lost 1 base and J lost 4, with 14 bases in between. CDR1 is SGHVS and CDR2 is FQNEAQ in the germline V gene. The CDR3 is CASSLGVAGGNQPQHF. The CDR3 nucleotides are TGTGCCAGCAGCTTAGGGGTGGCGGGTGGGAATCAGCCCCAGCATTTT.

Here the CDR3 DNA reads TGTGCCAGCGCTTCAAGGGAGAACAATGAGCAGTTCTTC. Translating gives CASASRENNEQFF. This chain joins TRBV9 and TRBJ2-1, with D possibly being TRBD2 (5 bases). Trimming stripped 7 bases from V and 5 bases from J, with 13 bases between. Germline V lookup: CDR1 SGDLS, CDR2 YYNGEE. This CDR3 contains 13 residues.

This rearrangement joins TRBV9 to TRBJ1-3; D might be TRBD1 (5 bases). CDR1 is SGDLS and CDR2 is YYNGEE in the germline V gene. The CDR3 has 15 residues. The ends were cut back, 5 bases at V and 0 bases at J, with 12 bases in the middle. The CDR3 is CASSKTADSGNTIYF. CDR3 DNA sequence: TGTGCCAGCAGTAAGACAGCCGACTCTGGAAACACCATATATTTT.

V usage is TRBV6-5 and J usage is TRBJ1-5; D remains unclear. This CDR3 is 13 amino acids long. V shed 6 bases and J shed 5 bases, with 11 bases lying between them. CDR1 is MNHEY and CDR2 is SVGAGI in the germline V gene. CDR3 sequence (DNA): TGTGCCAGCAGCCCCGACACGTATCAGCCCCAGCATTTT. It is translated as CASSPDTYQPQHF.

The rearrangement joins TRBV28 to TRBJ2-7; no reliable D call. V was pared by 1 base and J by 2 bases, with 9 bases between. Per germline, CDR1 MDHEN and CDR2 SYDVKM. The CDR3 loop spans 14 amino acids. The CDR3 coding sequence is TGTGCCAGCAGTTTATCCCCTTCAACCTACGAGCAGTACTTC. Translation: CASSLSPSTYEQYF.

The chain carries TRBV28 and TRBJ2-7; 9 nucleotides line up with TRBD1. CDR3 length equals 14 residues. The ends lost 7 bases at V and 3 bases at J; junction bases unmatched: 7. Germline V gene data show CDR1 as MDHEN and CDR2 as SYDVKM. CDR3 residues: CASTPGQGGYEQYF. CDR3 DNA sequence: TGTGCCAGCACCCCGGGACAGGGTGGCTACGAGCAGTACTTC.

The CDR3 loop reads CASSQAKNTYSGANVLTF. The CDR3 DNA reads TGTGCCAGCAGCCAAGCCAAGAACACCTACTCTGGGGCCAACGTCCTGACTTTC. The chain has TRBV3-1 (or the pseudogene TRBV3-2) and TRBJ2-6; D is undetermined. Per germline, CDR1 LGHDT and CDR2 YNNKEL (reference sequence). The CDR3 is 18 residues long. Trimming shortened V by 1 base and J by 0 bases, and 13 bases separated the two germline ends.

This clone occurred a few times. The CDR3: CASSQGRGPNEKLFF. CDR3 bases: TGTGCCAGCAGCCAAGGGCGGGGGCCTAATGAAAAACTGTTTTTT. The chain uses TRBV2 and TRBJ1-4; the D gene is possibly TRBD1 (6 bases). CDR1 is SNHLY and CDR2 is FYNNEI in the germline V gene. This CDR3 has 15 residues. Trimming removed 6 bases from V and 3 bases from J, with 14 bases in between.

This sequence joins TRBV4-1 and TRBJ1-5; D uncertain. The CDR3 totals 16 residues. V gave up 1 base and J gave up 8 bases, with 18 bases separating them. Germline values: CDR1 MGHRA, CDR2 YSYEKL. The CDR3 coding sequence is TGCGCCAGCAGCCAAGGATATACCCCGGATGTTGAGCCCCAGCATTTT. Its protein product is CASSQGYTPDVEPQHF.

The chain links TRBV7-2 to TRBJ1-1; D remains ambiguous. The CDR3 extends over 11 amino acids. CDR1 SGHTA and CDR2 FQGNSA come from the germline V gene. Trimming took off 5 bases at V and 3 bases at J, with 4 bases between the two ends. In DNA form, the CDR3 reads TGTGCCAGCAGCCCGCACACTGAAGCTTTCTTT. Translated, it gives CASSPHTEAFF.

This rearrangement joins TRBV28 to TRBJ1-5; tentatively, D is TRBD1 (5 bases). This CDR3 comprises 16 residues. With 2 bases removed from V and 1 base from J, the gap between germline ends came to 12 bases. The germline V gene encodes CDR1 MDHEN and CDR2 SYDVKM. The CDR3 sequence: CASSLRMGESNQPQHF. The CDR3 DNA sequence: TGTGCCAGCAGTTTAAGGATGGGGGAGAGCAATCAGCCCCAGCATTTT.

This rearrangement joins TRBV27 to TRBJ2-7, with a tentative D call TRBD1 (6 bases). The CDR3 has 14 residues. In germline, CDR1 is MNHEY, CDR2 SMNVEV (reference sequence). The V gene lost 9 bases and the J gene lost 3 bases, with 18 bases spanning the gap. The CDR3 is CASKPLTGSYEQYF. The CDR3 bases are TGTGCCAGTAAGCCTCTCACAGGGAGCTACGAGCAGTACTTC.

The J gene is TRBJ2-7, the V gene TRBV13; 9 nucleotides match TRBD1. CDR1 is PRHDT and CDR2 is FYEKMQ in the germline V gene (reference sequence). The V gene end was trimmed by 3 bases and the J gene end by 3 bases; junction bases not matched to a gene: 3. This CDR3 has 14 amino acids. The CDR3 protein is CASSLRDRDYEQYF. In nucleotides, the CDR3 is TGTGCCAGCAGCTTGAGGGACAGGGACTACGAGCAGTACTTC.